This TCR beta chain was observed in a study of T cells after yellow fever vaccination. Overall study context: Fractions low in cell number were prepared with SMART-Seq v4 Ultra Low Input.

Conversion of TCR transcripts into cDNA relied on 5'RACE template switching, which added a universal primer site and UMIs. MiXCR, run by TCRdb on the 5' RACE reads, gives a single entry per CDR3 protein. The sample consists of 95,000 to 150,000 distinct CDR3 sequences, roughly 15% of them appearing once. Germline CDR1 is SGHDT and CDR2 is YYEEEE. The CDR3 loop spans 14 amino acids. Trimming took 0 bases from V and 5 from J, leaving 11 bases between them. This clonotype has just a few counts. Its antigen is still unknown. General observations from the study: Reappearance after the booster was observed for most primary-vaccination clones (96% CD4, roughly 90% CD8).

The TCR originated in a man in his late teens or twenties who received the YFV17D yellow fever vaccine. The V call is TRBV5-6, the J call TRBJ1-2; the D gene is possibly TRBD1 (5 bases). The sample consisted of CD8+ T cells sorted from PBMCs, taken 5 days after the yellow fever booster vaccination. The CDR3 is CASSLEGSPYGYTF. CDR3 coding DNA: TGTGCCAGCAGCTTGGAGGGGTCGCCATATGGCTACACCTTC.